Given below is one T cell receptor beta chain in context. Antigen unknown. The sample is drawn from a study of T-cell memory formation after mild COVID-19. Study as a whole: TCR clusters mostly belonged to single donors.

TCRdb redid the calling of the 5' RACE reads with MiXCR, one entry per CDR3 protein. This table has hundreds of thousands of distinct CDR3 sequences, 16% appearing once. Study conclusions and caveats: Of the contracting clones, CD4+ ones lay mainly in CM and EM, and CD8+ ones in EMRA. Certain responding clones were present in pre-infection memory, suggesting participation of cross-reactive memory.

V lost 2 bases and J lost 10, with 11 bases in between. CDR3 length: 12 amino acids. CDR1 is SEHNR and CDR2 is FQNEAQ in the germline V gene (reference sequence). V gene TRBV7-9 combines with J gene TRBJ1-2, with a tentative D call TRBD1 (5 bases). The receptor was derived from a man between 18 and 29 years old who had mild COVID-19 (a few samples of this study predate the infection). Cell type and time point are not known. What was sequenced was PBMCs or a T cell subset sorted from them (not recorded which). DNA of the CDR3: TGTGCCAGCAGCTTAAGTGACAGCTTCTACACCTTC. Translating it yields CASSLSDSFYTF.